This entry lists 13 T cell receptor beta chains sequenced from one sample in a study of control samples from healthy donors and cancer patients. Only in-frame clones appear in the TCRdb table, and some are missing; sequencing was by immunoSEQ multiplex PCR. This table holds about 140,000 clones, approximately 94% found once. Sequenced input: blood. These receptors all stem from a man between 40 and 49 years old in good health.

The CDR3 DNA reads TGTGCCAGCAGCTTGGGCGCCTTGAGGGGCGCGGGCGAAAAACTGTTTTTT. It translates to CASSLGALRGAGEKLFF. This chain connects TRBV5-8 to TRBJ1-4; D perhaps matches TRBD1 (5 bases). The length of the CDR3 is 17 residues. Germline V gene lookup returns CDR1 SGHTS and CDR2 YDEGEE. V shed 0 bases and J shed 8 bases, with 20 bases lying between them. The entire variable domain, with the rest obtained from reference TRBV5-8 and TRBJ1-4, is as follows: EAGVTQSPTHLIKTRGQQATLRCSPISGHTSVYWYQQALGLGLQFLLWYDEGEERNRGNFPPRFSGRQFPNYSSELNVNALELEDSALYLCASSLGALRGAGEKLFFGSGTQLSVL.

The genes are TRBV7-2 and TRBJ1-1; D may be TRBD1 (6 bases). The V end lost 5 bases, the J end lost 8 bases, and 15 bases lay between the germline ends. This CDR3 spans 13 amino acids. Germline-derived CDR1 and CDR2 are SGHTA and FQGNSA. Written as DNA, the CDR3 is TGTGCCAGCAGCCGGAAGCTTGGACAGGAAGCTTTCTTT. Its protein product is CASSRKLGQEAFF.

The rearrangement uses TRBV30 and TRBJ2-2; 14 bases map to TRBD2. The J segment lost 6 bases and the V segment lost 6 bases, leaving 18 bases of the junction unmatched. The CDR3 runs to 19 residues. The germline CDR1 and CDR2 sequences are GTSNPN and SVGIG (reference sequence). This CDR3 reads CACTTGTSGSFRRAGELFF. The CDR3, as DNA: TGTGCCTGCACGACCGGGACTAGCGGGAGTTTTCGTAGGGCCGGGGAGCTGTTTTTT. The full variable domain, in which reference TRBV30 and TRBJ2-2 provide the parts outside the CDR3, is SQTIHQWPATLVQPVGSPLSLECTVEGTSNPNLYWYRQAAGRGLQLLFYSVGIGQISSEVPQNLSASRPQDRQFILSSKKLLLSDSGFYLCACTTGTSGSFRRAGELFFGEGSRLTVL.

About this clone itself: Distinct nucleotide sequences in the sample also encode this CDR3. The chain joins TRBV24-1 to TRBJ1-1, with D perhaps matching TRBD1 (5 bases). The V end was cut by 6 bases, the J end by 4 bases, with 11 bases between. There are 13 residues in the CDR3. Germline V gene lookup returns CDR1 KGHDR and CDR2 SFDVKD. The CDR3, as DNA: TGTGCCACCAGTCTCGGCGGGGGCACTGAAGCTTTCTTT. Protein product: CATSLGGGTEAFF.

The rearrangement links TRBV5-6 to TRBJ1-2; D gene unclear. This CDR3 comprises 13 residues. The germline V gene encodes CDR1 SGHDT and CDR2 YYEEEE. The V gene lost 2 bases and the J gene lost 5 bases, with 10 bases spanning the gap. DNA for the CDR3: TGTGCCAGCAGCTTAGGGAACACGTATGGCTACACCTTC. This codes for CASSLGNTYGYTF.

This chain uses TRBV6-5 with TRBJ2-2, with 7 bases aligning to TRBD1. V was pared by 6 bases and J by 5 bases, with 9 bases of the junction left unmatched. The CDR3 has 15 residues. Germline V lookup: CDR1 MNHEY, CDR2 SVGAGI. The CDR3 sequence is CASSRIPQGTGELFF. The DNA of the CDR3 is TGTGCCAGCAGCCGAATACCACAGGGGACCGGGGAGCTGTTTTTT.

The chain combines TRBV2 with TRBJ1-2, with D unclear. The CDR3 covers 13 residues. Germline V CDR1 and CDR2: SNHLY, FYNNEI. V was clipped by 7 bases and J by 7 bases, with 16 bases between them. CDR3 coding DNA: TGTGCCAGCAAAGGCACTACCCACCCTGGCTACACCTTC. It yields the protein CASKGTTHPGYTF.

CDR3 region: CASGLVRTSSGNTIYF. CDR3 DNA: TGTGCTAGTGGTTTGGTTAGGACTAGCTCTGGAAACACCATATATTTT. The V gene is TRBV12-5, the J gene TRBJ1-3; D unresolved. V lost 0 bases to trimming and J lost 0 bases, with 9 bases between them. CDR1 and CDR2 from the germline V gene are LGHNT and FRNRAP. This CDR3 is 16 amino acids long.

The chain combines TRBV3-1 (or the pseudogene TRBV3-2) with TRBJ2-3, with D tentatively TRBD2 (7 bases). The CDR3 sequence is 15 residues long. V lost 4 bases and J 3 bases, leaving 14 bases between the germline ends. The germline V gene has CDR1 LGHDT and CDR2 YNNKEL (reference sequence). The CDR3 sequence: CASSPRGEGTDTQYF. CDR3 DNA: TGTGCCAGCAGCCCTAGGGGGGAGGGAACAGATACGCAGTATTTT.

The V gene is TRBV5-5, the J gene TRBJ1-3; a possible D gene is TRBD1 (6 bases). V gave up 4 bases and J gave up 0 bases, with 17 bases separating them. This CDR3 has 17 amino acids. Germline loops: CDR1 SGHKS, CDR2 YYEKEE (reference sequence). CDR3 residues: CASSPWDTYLSGNTIYF. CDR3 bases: TGTGCCAGCAGCCCTTGGGACACGTACCTCTCTGGAAACACCATATATTTT.

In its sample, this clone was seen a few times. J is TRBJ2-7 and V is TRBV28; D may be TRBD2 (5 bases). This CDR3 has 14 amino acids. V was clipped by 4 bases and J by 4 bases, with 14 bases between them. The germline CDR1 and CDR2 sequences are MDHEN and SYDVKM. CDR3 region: CASSSVGRVYEQYF. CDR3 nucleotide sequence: TGTGCCAGCAGTTCTGTGGGGAGAGTATACGAGCAGTACTTC.

CDR3 sequence reads: CSAPLTDTQYF. CDR3 DNA sequence: TGCAGTGCTCCTCTGACAGATACGCAGTATTTT. The chain combines TRBV20-1 with TRBJ2-3, with no clear D. The length of the CDR3 is 11 residues. Germline V lookup: CDR1 DFQATT, CDR2 SNEGSKA (reference sequence). Trimming cost V 5 bases and J 3 bases, with 6 bases left between them.

The CDR3 DNA is TGTGCCAGCAGTTTGTCGGGACAGGATAATTCACCCCTCCACTTT. Translation: CASSLSGQDNSPLHF. The chain carries TRBV27 and TRBJ1-6; 8 bases fit TRBD1. Germline V lookup: CDR1 MNHEY, CDR2 SMNVEV (reference sequence). The ends lost 3 bases at V and 5 bases at J; junction bases unmatched: 3. This CDR3 is 15 amino acids long.